This T cell receptor (beta chain) was found in a study of T cells in Graves' hyperthyroidism and ophthalmopathy. TCR beta CDR3 regions were amplified from RNA. The TCR CDR3 was amplified in a first-round RT-PCR using the HTBI primer set. TCRdb fed the multiplex PCR reads into MiXCR, producing one record per CDR3 protein. The sample yields a few hundred thousand distinct CDR3 sequences, more than 15% seen once. Orbital computed tomography and thyroid ultrasound, together with serum TRAb and thyroxine and clinical symptoms, were used for diagnoses. This clonotype was detected ten times or more. Trimming took off 0 bases at V and 3 bases at J, with 12 bases between the two ends. CDR1 is SGHAT and CDR2 is FQNNGV in the germline V gene. The CDR3 consists of 15 residues.

The source of this sequence is a woman under 30 with Graves' hyperthyroidism that later progressed to Graves' ophthalmopathy. Sequencing used blood. V gene TRBV11-2 combines with J gene TRBJ2-7; a weak D match, TRBD2 (6 bases). The CDR3 nucleotides read TGTGCCAGCAGCTTAGAGGTTAGCGGTAACTACGAGCAGTACTTC. Its translation: CASSLEVSGNYEQYF.